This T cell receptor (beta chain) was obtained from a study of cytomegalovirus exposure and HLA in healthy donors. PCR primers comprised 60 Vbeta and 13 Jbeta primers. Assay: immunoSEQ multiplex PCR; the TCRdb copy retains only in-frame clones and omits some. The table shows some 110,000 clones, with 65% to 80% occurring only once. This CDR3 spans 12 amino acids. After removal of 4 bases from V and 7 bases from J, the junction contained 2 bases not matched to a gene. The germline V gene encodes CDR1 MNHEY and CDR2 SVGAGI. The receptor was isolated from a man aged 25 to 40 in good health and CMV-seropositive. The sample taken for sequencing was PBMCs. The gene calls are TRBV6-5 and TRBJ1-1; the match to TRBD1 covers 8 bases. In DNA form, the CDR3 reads TGTGCCAGCAGTTCGACAGGGGATGAAGCTTTCTTT. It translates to CASSSTGDEAFF.